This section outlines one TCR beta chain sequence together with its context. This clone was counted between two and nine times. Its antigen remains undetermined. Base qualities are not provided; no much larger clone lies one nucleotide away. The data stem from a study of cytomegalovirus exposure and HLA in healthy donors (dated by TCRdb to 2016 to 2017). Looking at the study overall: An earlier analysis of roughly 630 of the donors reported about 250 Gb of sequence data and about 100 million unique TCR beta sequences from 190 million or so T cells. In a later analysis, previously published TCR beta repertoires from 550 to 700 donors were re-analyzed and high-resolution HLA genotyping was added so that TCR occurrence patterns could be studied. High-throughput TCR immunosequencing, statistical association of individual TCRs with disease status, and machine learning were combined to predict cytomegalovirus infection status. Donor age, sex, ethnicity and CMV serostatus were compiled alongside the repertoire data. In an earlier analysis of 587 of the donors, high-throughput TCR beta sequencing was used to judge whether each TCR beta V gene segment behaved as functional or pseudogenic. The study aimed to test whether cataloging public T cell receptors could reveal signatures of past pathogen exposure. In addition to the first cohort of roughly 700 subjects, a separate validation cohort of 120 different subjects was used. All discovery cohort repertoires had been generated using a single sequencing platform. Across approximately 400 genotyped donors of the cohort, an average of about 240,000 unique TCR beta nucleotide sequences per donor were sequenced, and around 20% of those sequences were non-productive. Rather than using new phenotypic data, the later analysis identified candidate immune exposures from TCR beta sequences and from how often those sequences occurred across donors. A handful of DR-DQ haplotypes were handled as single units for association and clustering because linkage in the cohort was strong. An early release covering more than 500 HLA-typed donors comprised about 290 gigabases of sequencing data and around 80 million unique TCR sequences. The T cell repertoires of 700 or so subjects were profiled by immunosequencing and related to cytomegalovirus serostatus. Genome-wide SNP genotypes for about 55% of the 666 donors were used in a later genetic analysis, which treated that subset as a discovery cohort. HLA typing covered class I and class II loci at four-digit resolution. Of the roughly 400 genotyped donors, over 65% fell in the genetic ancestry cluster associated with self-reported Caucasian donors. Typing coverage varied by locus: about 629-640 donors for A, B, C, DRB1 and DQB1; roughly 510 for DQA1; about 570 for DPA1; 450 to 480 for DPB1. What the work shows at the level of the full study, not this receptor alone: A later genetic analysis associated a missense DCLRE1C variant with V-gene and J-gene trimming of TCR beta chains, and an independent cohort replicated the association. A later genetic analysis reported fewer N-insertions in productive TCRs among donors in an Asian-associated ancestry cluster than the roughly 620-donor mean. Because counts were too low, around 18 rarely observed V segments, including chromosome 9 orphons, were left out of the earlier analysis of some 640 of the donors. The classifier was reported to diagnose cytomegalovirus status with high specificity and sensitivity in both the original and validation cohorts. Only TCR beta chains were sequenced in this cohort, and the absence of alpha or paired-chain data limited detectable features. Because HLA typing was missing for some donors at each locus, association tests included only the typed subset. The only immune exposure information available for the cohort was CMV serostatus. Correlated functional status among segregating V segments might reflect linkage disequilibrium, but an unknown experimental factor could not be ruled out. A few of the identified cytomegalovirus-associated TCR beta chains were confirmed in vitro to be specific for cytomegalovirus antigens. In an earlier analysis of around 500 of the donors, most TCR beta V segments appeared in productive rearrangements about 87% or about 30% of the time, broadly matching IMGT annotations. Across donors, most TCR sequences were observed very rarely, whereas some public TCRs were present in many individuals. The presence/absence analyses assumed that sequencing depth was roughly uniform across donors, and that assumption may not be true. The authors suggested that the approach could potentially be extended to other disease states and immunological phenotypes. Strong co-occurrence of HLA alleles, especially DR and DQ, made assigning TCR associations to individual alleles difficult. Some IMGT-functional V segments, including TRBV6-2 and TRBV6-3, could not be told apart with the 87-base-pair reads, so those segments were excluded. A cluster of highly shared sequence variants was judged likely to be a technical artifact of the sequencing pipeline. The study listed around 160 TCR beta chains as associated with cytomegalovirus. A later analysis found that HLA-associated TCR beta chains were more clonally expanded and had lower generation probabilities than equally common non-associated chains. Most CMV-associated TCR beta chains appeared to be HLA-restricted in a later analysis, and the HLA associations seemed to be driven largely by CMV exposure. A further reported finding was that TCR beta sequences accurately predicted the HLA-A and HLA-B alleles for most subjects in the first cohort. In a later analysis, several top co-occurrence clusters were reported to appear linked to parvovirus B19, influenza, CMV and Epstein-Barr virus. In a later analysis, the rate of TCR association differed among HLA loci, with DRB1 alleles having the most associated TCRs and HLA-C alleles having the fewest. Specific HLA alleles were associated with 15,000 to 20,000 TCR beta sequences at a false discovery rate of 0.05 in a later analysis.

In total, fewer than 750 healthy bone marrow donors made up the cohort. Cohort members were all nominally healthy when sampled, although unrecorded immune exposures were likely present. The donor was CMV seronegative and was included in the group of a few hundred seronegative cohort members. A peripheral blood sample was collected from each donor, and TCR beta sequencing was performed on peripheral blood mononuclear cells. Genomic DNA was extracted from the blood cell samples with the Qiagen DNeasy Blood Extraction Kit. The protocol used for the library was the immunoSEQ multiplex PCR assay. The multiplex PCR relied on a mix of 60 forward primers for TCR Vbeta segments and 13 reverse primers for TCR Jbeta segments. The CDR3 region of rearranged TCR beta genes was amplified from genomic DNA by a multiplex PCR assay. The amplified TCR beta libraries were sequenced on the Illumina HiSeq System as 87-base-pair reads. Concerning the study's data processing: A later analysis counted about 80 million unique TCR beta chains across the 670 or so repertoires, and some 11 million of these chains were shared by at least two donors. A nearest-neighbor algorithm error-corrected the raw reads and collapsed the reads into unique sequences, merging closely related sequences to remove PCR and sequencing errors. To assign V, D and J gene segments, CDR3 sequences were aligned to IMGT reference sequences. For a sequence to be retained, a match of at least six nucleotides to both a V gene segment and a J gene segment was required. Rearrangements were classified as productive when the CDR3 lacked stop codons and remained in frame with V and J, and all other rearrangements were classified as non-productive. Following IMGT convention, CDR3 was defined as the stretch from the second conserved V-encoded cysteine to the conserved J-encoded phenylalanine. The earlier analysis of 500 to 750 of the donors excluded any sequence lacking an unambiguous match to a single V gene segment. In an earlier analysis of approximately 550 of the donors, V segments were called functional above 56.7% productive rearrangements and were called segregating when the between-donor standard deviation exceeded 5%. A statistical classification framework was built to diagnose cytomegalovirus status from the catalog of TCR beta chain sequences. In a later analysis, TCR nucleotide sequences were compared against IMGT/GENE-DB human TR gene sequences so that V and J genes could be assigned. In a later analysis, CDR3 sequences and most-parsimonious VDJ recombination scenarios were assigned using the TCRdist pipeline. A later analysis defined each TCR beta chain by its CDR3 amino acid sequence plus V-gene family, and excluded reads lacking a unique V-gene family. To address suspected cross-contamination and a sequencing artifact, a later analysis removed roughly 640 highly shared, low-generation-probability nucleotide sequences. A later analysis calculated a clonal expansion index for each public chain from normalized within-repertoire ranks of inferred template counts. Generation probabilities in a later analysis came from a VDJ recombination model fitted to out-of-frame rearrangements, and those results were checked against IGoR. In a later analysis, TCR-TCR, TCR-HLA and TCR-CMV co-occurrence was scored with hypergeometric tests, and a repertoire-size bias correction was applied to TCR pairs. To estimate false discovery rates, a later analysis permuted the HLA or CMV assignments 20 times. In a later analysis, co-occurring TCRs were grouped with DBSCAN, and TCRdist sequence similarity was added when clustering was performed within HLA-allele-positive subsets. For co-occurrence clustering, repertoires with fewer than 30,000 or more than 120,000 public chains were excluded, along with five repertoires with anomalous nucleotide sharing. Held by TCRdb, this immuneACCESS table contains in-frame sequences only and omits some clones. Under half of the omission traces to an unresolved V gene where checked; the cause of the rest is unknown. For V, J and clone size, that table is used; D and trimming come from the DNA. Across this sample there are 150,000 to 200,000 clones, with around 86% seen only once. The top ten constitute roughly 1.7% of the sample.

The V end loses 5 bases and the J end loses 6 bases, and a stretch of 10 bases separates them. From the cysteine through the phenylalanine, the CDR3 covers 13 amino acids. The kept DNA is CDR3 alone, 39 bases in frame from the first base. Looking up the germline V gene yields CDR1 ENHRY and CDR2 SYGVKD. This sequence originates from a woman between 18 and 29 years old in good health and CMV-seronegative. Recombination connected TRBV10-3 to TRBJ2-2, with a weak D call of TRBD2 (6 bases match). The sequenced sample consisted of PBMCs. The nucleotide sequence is TGTGCCATCAGTTCCAGGGAGGCCGGGGAGCTGTTTTTT. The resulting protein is CAISSREAGELFF.